The source of this T cell receptor (beta chain) is a study of T cells in Graves' hyperthyroidism and ophthalmopathy. Study-wide results and limits: Most thyroid clonotypes with frequency above 0.001 were detected in blood. A model of 13 V-J features distinguished ophthalmopathy from stable hyperthyroidism.

Remarks on this clonotype: The antigen is unknown. A much larger clone lies a single base off, so this may be a read error.

What was amplified from RNA transcripts were TCR beta CDR3 regions. The HTBI primer set was used in a first-round RT-PCR of the TCR CDR3. TCRdb called the multiplex PCR reads again in MiXCR, with one record for every CDR3 protein. The profile shows a few hundred thousand distinct CDR3 sequences, about an eighth of them singletons. Looked up from germline, CDR1 is LNHDA and CDR2 is SQIVND (reference sequence). The germline V and J ends were trimmed by 4 bases and 2 bases, with 18 bases remaining between them. This CDR3 comprises 17 residues. Sequenced material: blood. The chain links TRBV19 to TRBJ2-1, with D uncertain. The clonotype comes from a woman younger than 35 with Graves' hyperthyroidism. CDR3 protein: CASSTQATRSPYNEQFF. DNA for the CDR3: TGTGCCAGTAGTACCCAGGCTACCCGTAGCCCCTACAATGAGCAGTTCTTC. Variable domain in full (rest from reference TRBV19 and TRBJ2-1): DGGITQSPKYLFRKEGQNVTLSCEQNLNHDAMYWYRQDPGQGLRLIYYSQIVNDFQKGDIAEGYSVSREKKESFPLTVTSAQKNPTAFYLCASSTQATRSPYNEQFFGPGTRLTVL.